The text below deals with one TCR beta chain. The sample belongs to a study of blood T cell repertoires in COVID-19. The repertoire was sequenced with immunoSEQ multiplex PCR; TCRdb's copy has only in-frame clones and lacks some. Here the sample spans some 250,000 clones, 70% to 85% being singletons. CDR1 and CDR2 (germline): LGHDT, YNNKEL (reference sequence). With 0 bases removed from V and 4 bases from J, the gap between germline ends came to 12 bases. The CDR3 consists of 16 residues. The V and J genes are TRBV3-1 (or the pseudogene TRBV3-2) and TRBJ2-2; tentative D call: TRBD2 (5 bases). This receptor was obtained from a woman older than 75 with acute or convalescent COVID-19. The sample was peripheral blood. The CDR3 reads CASSQDSGSGTGELFF. CDR3 bases: TGTGCCAGCAGCCAAGATAGTGGAAGCGGCACCGGGGAGCTGTTTTTT.